The T cell receptor beta chain under discussion was sequenced for a study of blood T cell repertoires in COVID-19. Overall study context: Samples came from the United States, Italy and Spain, spanning acute and convalescent COVID-19. From T cells, B-cell-depleted T cells, or PBMCs came the material, which was cDNA or gDNA.

The CDR3 is 13 residues long. V was clipped by 3 bases and J by 4 bases, with 10 bases between them. Per germline, CDR1 SGDLS and CDR2 YYNGEE. As handled by the study authors: Quantification of nucleated cells was approximated via reference gene primer amplification. Method: immunoSEQ multiplex PCR; TCRdb's copy keeps in-frame clones and lacks some. That table furnishes V, J and clone size, whereas the DNA furnished D and trimming. Among roughly 180,000 clones listed, approximately 85% were seen once. The receptor was isolated from a man between 60 and 70 years old who had recovered from COVID-19. Source material: peripheral blood. The rearrangement uses TRBV9 and TRBJ1-2; D is ambiguous. Here the CDR3 DNA reads TGTGCCAGCAGCGACGCAGGATTCTATGGCTACACCTTC. Its translation: CASSDAGFYGYTF. The full variable domain, completed using reference TRBV9 and TRBJ1-2, is DSGVTQTPKHLITATGQRVTLRCSPRSGDLSVYWYQQSLDQGLQFLIQYYNGEERAKGNILERFSAQQFPDLHSELNLSSLELGDSALYFCASSDAGFYGYTFGSGTRLTVV.